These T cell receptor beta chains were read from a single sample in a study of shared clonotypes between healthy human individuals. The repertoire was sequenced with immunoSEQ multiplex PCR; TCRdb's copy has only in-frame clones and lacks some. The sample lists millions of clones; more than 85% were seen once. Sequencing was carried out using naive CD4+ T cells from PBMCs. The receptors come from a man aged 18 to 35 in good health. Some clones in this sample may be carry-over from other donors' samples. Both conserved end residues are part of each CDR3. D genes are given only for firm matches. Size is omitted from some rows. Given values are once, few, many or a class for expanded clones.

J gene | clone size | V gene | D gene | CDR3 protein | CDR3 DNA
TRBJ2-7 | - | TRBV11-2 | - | CASSRGGQGRYEQYF | TGTGCCAGCAGCCGGGGCGGGCAGGGGCGGTATGAGCAGTACTTC
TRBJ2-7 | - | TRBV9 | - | CASSGGTAAGGEQYF | TGTGCCAGCAGCGGCGGGACAGCAGCCGGGGGCGAGCAGTACTTC
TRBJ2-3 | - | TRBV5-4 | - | CASRPSGTRSTDTQYF | TGTGCCAGCAGGCCCAGTGGGACTCGAAGCACAGATACGCAGTATTTT
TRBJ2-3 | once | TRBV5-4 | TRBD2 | CASSIGTSASTDTQYF | TGTGCCAGCAGCATCGGGACTAGCGCTAGCACAGATACGCAGTATTTT
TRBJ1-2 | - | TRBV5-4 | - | CAIPMRGSNGYTF | TGTGCCATTCCAATGAGGGGCTCGAATGGCTACACCTTC
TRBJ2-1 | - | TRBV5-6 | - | CASSLENGRNEQFF | TGTGCCAGCAGCTTGGAGAATGGGCGGAATGAGCAGTTCTTC
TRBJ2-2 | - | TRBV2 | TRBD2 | CASRRRGGSGSSGELFF | TGTGCCAGCAGACGAAGGGGCGGTAGCGGGAGCTCCGGGGAGCTGTTTTTT
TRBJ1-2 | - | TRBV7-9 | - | CASSSSGTGGYTF | TGTGCCAGCAGCTCGTCCGGGACGGGCGGCTACACCTTC
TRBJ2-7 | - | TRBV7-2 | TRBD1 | CASSLATGLYEQYF | TGTGCCAGCAGCTTAGCGACAGGGCTGTACGAGCAGTACTTC
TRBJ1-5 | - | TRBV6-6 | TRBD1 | CASRTGQGYQPQHF | TGTGCCAGCAGGACGGGACAGGGTTACCAGCCCCAGCATTTT
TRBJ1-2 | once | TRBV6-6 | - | CASSYSGAGGYTF | TGTGCCAGCAGTTACTCAGGGGCTGGTGGCTACACCTTC
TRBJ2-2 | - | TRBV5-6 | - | CARGTAWGGELFF | TGTGCCAGAGGGACCGCTTGGGGCGGGGAGCTGTTTTTT
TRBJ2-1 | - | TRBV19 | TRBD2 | CASGRLAGGYEQFF | TGTGCCAGTGGTAGGCTAGCGGGAGGGTATGAGCAGTTCTTC
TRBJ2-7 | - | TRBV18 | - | CASSRASTYEQYF | TGTGCCAGCTCACGGGCGTCCACCTACGAGCAGTACTTC
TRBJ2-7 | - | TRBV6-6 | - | CASRGRLDEQYF | TGTGCCAGCAGGGGCAGACTCGACGAGCAGTACTTC
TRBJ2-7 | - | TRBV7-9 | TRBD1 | CASSPQGTGTEQYF | TGTGCCAGCAGCCCCCAGGGGACAGGGACCGAGCAGTACTTC
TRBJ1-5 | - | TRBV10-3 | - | CAISESRDLNQPQHF | TGTGCCATCAGTGAGTCACGGGACCTCAATCAGCCCCAGCATTTT
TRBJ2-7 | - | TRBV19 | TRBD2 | CASSIGGTSWHEQYF | TGTGCCAGTAGTATTGGGGGGACTAGTTGGCACGAGCAGTACTTC
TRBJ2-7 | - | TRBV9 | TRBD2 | CASSVGLAGGDYEQYF | TGTGCCAGCAGCGTAGGCCTAGCGGGAGGGGACTACGAGCAGTACTTC
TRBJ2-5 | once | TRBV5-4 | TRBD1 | CASSLGDRGETQYF | TGTGCCAGCAGCTTGGGGGACAGGGGTGAGACCCAGTACTTC
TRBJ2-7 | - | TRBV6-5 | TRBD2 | CASSYFAGERMYF | TGTGCCAGCAGTTACTTTGCGGGAGAGAGGATGTACTTC
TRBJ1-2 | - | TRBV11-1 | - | CASSPGVNYGYTF | TGTGCCAGCAGCCCGGGAGTGAACTATGGCTACACCTTC
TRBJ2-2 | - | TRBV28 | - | CASSLLGGTGELFF | TGTGCCAGCAGTTTACTGGGGGGCACCGGGGAGCTGTTTTTT
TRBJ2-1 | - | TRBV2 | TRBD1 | CASRKWDSGGNEQFF | TGTGCCAGCAGGAAGTGGGACAGTGGGGGCAATGAGCAGTTCTTC
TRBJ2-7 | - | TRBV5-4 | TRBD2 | CASSASGLAGSSYEQYF | TGTGCCAGCTCCGCCTCGGGACTAGCGGGGAGCTCCTACGAGCAGTACTTC
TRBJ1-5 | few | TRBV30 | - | CAWSVGGWGQPQHF | TGTGCCTGGAGTGTAGGGGGTTGGGGGCAGCCCCAGCATTTT
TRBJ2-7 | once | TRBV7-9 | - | CASEGGRGYEQYF | TGTGCCAGCGAGGGGGGGCGCGGCTACGAGCAGTACTTC
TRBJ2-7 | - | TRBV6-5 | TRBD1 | CASSYGGTGAYEQYF | TGTGCCAGCAGTTACGGGGGGACAGGGGCCTACGAGCAGTACTTC
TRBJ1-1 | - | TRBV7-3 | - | CASSFKKMDTEAFF | TGTGCCAGCAGCTTTAAGAAGATGGACACTGAAGCTTTCTTT
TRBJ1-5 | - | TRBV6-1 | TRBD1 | CASSERQGYSNQPQHF | TGTGCCAGCAGTGAACGACAGGGGTATAGCAATCAGCCCCAGCATTTT
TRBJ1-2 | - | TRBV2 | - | CASSPGTAGDYGYTF | TGTGCCAGCAGTCCAGGGACGGCGGGAGACTATGGCTACACCTTC
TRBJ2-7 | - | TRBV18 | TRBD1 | CASSIGTGNYEQYF | TGTGCCAGCTCAATCGGGACAGGGAACTACGAGCAGTACTTC
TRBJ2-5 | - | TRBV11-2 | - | CASSSRTVQETQYF | TGTGCCAGCAGCTCGAGAACAGTCCAAGAGACCCAGTACTTC
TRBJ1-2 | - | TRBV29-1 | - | CSTYRASGYTF | TGCAGCACATACAGGGCGAGTGGCTACACCTTC
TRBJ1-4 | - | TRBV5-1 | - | CASSLKGLGNEKLFF | TGCGCCAGCAGCTTGAAGGGGTTGGGTAATGAAAAACTGTTTTTT
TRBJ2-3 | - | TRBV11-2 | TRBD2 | CASSRLTTSGRADTQYF | TGTGCCAGCAGTCGGTTGACGACTAGCGGGAGGGCAGATACGCAGTATTTT
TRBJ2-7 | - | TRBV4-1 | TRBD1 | CASSQRSTGTGSWEQYF | TGCGCCAGCAGCCAACGTTCAACCGGGACAGGGAGTTGGGAGCAGTACTTC
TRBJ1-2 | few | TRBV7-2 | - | CASSWGRRTYGYTF | TGTGCCAGCAGCTGGGGGAGACGGACCTATGGCTACACCTTC
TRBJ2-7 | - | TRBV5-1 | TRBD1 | CASRRGTGTDYYEQYF | TGCGCCAGCAGAAGGGGTACCGGGACAGACTATTACGAGCAGTACTTC
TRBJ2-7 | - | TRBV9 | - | CASSVEGQAGEQYF | TGTGCCAGCAGCGTAGAGGGACAAGCCGGCGAGCAGTACTTC
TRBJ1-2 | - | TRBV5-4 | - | CASSFSGAASYTF | TGTGCCAGCAGCTTTTCGGGGGCAGCGAGCTACACCTTC
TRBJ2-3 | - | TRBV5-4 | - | CASARAPAPDTQYF | TGTGCCAGCGCGCGGGCCCCCGCCCCAGATACGCAGTATTTT
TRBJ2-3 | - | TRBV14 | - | CASSPDNYQGDTQYF | TGTGCCAGCAGCCCGGACAACTACCAGGGGGATACGCAGTATTTT
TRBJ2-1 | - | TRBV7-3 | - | CASSLSDGNEQFF | TGTGCCAGCAGCTTGTCCGACGGTAATGAGCAGTTCTTC
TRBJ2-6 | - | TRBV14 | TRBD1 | CASSQTGTGGANVLTF | TGTGCCAGCAGCCAAACAGGGACAGGAGGGGCCAACGTCCTGACTTTC
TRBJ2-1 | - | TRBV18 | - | CASSPPSKTGGHNEQFF | TGTGCCAGCTCACCCCCATCTAAGACCGGGGGCCACAATGAGCAGTTCTTC
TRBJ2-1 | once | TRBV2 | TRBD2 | CASSELPGPVVAGLRGAYNEQFF | TGTGCCAGCAGTGAACTCCCCGGGCCGGTGGTAGCGGGATTGCGAGGGGCCTACAATGAGCAGTTCTTC
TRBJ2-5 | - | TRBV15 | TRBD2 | CATSSSGQETQYF | TGTGCCACCAGCAGTAGCGGGCAAGAGACCCAGTACTTC
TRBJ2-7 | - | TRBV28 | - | CASGQFYEQYF | TGTGCCAGCGGCCAATTCTACGAGCAGTACTTC
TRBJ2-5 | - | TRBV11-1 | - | CASSSGGETQYF | TGTGCCAGCAGCTCGGGGGGCGAGACCCAGTACTTC
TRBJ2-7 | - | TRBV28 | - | CASSPVRDISYEQYF | TGTGCCAGCAGTCCAGTCCGGGACATCTCCTACGAGCAGTACTTC
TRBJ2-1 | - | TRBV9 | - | CASSVDPFPNEQFF | TGTGCCAGCAGCGTAGACCCATTCCCCAATGAGCAGTTCTTC
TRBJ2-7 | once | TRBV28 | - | CASTVRGFSYEQYF | TGTGCCAGCACCGTTAGGGGGTTCTCCTACGAGCAGTACTTC
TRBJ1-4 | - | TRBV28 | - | CASSLQGGNEKLFF | TGTGCCAGCAGTTTACAAGGAGGGAATGAAAAACTGTTTTTT
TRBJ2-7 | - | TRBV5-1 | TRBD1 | CASSWDSGTYEQYF | TGCGCCAGCAGCTGGGACAGCGGAACCTACGAGCAGTACTTC
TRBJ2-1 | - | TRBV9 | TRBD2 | CASSAPGTSGSYEQFF | TGTGCCAGCAGCGCCCCCGGGACTAGCGGGAGCTATGAGCAGTTCTTC
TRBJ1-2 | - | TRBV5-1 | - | CASSLPSTGNYGYTF | TGCGCCAGCAGCTTGCCTTCAACCGGTAACTATGGCTACACCTTC
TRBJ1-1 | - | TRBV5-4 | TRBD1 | CASSSPGTGGTEAFF | TGTGCCAGCAGCTCACCGGGGACAGGAGGGACTGAAGCTTTCTTT
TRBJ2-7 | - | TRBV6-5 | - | CASRMRGYTPYEQYF | TGTGCCAGCAGGATGAGAGGGTATACCCCCTACGAGCAGTACTTC